Listed here is a single T cell receptor (beta chain). Antigen: not known. One junction end disagrees with the germline gene, perhaps due to a read error. The CDR3 is made up of 14 amino acids. The data belong to a study of molecular identifiers for immune sequencing clone quantification. Whole-study results and caveats: Because of identical TCR molecules sharing a barcode, sizes of highly expanded clones could be underestimated. Spiked Jurkat TCR RNA from one cell was reportedly detectable among around 1 million naive cells.

Previously described methods and listed TCR primers were employed for the bulk TCR libraries. Each CDR3 protein is one row after TCRdb ran MiXCR on the PCR reads. The data contain 90,000 to 120,000 distinct CDR3 sequences, roughly 34% of them seen just once; the ten biggest clones take up less than 5.5%. The V call is TRBV5-3, the J call TRBJ2-5; the match to TRBD1 covers 9 bases. TRBV5-3 is an ORF for which the function is uncertain. The material sequenced was naive CD8+ T cells from blood, with Jurkat cell RNA spiked in. Subset in this sample: FACS-sorted CD8+CD4-CCR7+CD45RA+ naive T cells. This TCR was recovered from a human donor in good health. Some libraries in this study had Jurkat cell RNA spiked in. The chain's CDR3 is CASSSGQGQEAQYF. The CDR3 bases are TGTGCCAGCAGCTCGGGACAGGGACAAGAGGCCCAGTACTTC.